This is a list of T cell receptor beta chains from one sample in a study of human T cells and chemical hapten exposure. TCRdb re-analysed the RACE reads in MiXCR, keeping a single row per CDR3 protein. The data contain about 120,000 distinct CDR3 sequences, about 13% of them singletons. The specimen was whole blood, collected in connection with sensitization to the hapten diphenylcyclopropenone (DPC). The receptor set was obtained from a woman younger than 30 with alopecia areata. Some clones in this sample may be carry-over from other donors' samples. Both conserved end residues are part of each CDR3. Clone size, where shown, is once, few, many, or a class for clones that have expanded.

j_call: TRBJ2-7
v_call: TRBV20-1
clone_size: -
cdr3_aa: CSASGGGLAGFYEQYF

j_call: TRBJ2-3
v_call: TRBV5-6
clone_size: -
cdr3_aa: CASSSTGTDTQYF

j_call: TRBJ2-1
v_call: TRBV7-2
clone_size: -
cdr3_aa: CASSLAASGGNEQFF

j_call: TRBJ2-5
v_call: TRBV6-6
clone_size: many
cdr3_aa: CASSYPTSGSQETQYF

j_call: TRBJ2-7
v_call: TRBV20-1
clone_size: -
cdr3_aa: CSARADRVDYEQYF

j_call: TRBJ2-7
v_call: TRBV11-2
clone_size: -
cdr3_aa: CACSQQGSEQYF

j_call: TRBJ2-1
v_call: TRBV7-3
clone_size: -
cdr3_aa: CASSPMSPGEKFF

j_call: TRBJ2-7
v_call: TRBV12-3/TRBV12-4
clone_size: few
cdr3_aa: CASSTRTVGSYEQYF

j_call: TRBJ2-5
v_call: TRBV6-2/TRBV6-3
clone_size: many
cdr3_aa: CASSIRVQETQYF

j_call: TRBJ2-7
v_call: TRBV27
clone_size: -
cdr3_aa: CASSLSGTGTHEQYF

j_call: TRBJ2-5
v_call: TRBV14
clone_size: -
cdr3_aa: CASPLVRGQETQYF

j_call: TRBJ2-1
v_call: TRBV15
clone_size: many
cdr3_aa: CATSAGWAGDKNEQFF

j_call: TRBJ1-5
v_call: TRBV7-2
clone_size: -
cdr3_aa: CASSLGTEYSNQPQHF

j_call: TRBJ2-7
v_call: TRBV5-6
clone_size: -
cdr3_aa: CASSLARREQYF

j_call: TRBJ2-3
v_call: TRBV18
clone_size: few
cdr3_aa: CASQTSGSSSTDTQYF

j_call: TRBJ1-1
v_call: TRBV18
clone_size: many
cdr3_aa: CASSPGQLKAEAFF

j_call: TRBJ1-1
v_call: TRBV7-9
clone_size: -
cdr3_aa: CASSPSRTGYSMNTEAFF

j_call: TRBJ2-5
v_call: TRBV14
clone_size: few
cdr3_aa: CASSRTGVQETQYF

j_call: TRBJ2-7
v_call: TRBV7-9
clone_size: -
cdr3_aa: CASSSSGGYEQYF

j_call: TRBJ2-3
v_call: TRBV7-6
clone_size: -
cdr3_aa: CASSAGTGDPTDTQYF

j_call: TRBJ1-1
v_call: TRBV7-9
clone_size: -
cdr3_aa: CASSLGSGTEAFF

j_call: TRBJ1-2
v_call: TRBV12-3/TRBV12-4
clone_size: -
cdr3_aa: CASSSGTGDGYTF

j_call: TRBJ2-1
v_call: TRBV7-6
clone_size: many
cdr3_aa: CASSLGIAGAYNEQFF

j_call: TRBJ2-3
v_call: TRBV20-1
clone_size: few
cdr3_aa: CSALPQVAGVTDTQYF

j_call: TRBJ1-1
v_call: TRBV20-1
clone_size: few
cdr3_aa: CSASAPGAEAFF

j_call: TRBJ1-5
v_call: TRBV2
clone_size: many
cdr3_aa: CASSEGQGAVSQHF

j_call: TRBJ1-2
v_call: TRBV11-2
clone_size: many
cdr3_aa: CASSLRQGYGYTF

j_call: TRBJ1-1
v_call: TRBV6-5
clone_size: many
cdr3_aa: CASSFGGTEAFF

j_call: TRBJ1-6
v_call: TRBV12-3/TRBV12-4
clone_size: many
cdr3_aa: CASSPLGGSSNSPLHF

j_call: TRBJ2-3
v_call: TRBV14
clone_size: many
cdr3_aa: CASSQRGLGTDTQYF